Described below is a single T cell receptor beta chain sequence and its context. The protocol was immunoSEQ multiplex PCR, while the TCRdb copy is restricted to in-frame clones and leaves out a portion. In the table there are around 2,000,000 clones, roughly 91% of which are singletons. This sample was included in a study of shared clonotypes between healthy human individuals. CD8 cells regarded as naive lacked CD45RO, were positively chosen for CCR7, and omitted terminally differentiated effector memory CD45RA+ cells. This CDR3 spans 14 amino acids. Germline CDR1 is SGHRS and CDR2 is YFSETQ. V was pared by 7 bases and J by 8 bases, with 13 bases of the junction left unmatched.

The origin of this receptor is a man aged 18 to 29 in good health. Some clones in this sample may be carry-over from other donors' samples. Source material: naive CD8+ T cells from PBMCs. This chain connects TRBV5-1 to TRBJ1-2; TRBD1 matches 8 bases. The DNA of the CDR3 is TGCGCCAGCGCTTGGAAGACAGGGGAGATCGGCTACACCTTC. Translating it yields CASAWKTGEIGYTF.